The 14 T cell receptor beta chains below come from one sample, sequenced in a study of blood T cell repertoires in COVID-19. Method: immunoSEQ multiplex PCR; TCRdb's copy keeps in-frame clones and lacks some. The sample includes 150,000 or so clones, 60% to 75% seen only once; the top ten take approximately 2%. The specimen sequenced was peripheral blood. The receptors come from a woman in her 70s with acute or convalescent COVID-19.

Only one count was recorded for this clone. The rearrangement uses TRBV5-1 and TRBJ1-2; TRBD1 might be the D (5 bases). This CDR3 spans 14 amino acids. Germline-derived CDR1 and CDR2 are SGHRS and YFSETQ. V dropped 4 bases and J dropped 1 base, with 11 bases sitting between them. CDR3 sequence: CASSPDSVNYGYTF. The CDR3 DNA reads TGCGCCAGCAGCCCAGACAGCGTTAACTATGGCTACACCTTC.

This clone was detected only a few times. The V and J genes are TRBV6-5 and TRBJ1-2; D may be TRBD1 (5 bases). CDR3 length: 14 residues. From germline, CDR1 is MNHEY and CDR2 SVGAGI. Trimming left V 6 bases short and J 3 bases short, with 14 bases between. CDR3 sequence reads: CASRYADSHYGYTF. The CDR3, as DNA: TGTGCCAGCAGATACGCTGACAGTCACTATGGCTACACCTTC.

The J gene is TRBJ2-5, the V gene TRBV5-5; D not resolved. Looked up from germline, CDR1 is SGHKS and CDR2 is YYEKEE (reference sequence). V lost 0 bases, J lost 1 base, and 10 bases lay in between. This CDR3 is 15 amino acids long. The CDR3 DNA reads TGTGCCAGCAGCTTGGCCGGTCTGCCCCAAGAGACCCAGTACTTC. Amino acid sequence: CASSLAGLPQETQYF.

The chain employs TRBV19 and TRBJ1-6; tentatively, D is TRBD1 (6 bases). The CDR3 sequence is 12 residues long. Germline lookup yields CDR1 LNHDA and CDR2 SQIVND (reference sequence). Trimming left V 5 bases short and J 13 bases short, with 12 bases between. For the CDR3, the DNA is TGTGCCAGTAGTTTCTCCCAGGGGCCCCTCCACTTT. It encodes CASSFSQGPLHF.

The chain employs TRBV5-1 and TRBJ1-4; the D gene is possibly TRBD1 (5 bases). V lost 4 bases, J lost 7 bases, and 20 bases lay in between. Germline V gives CDR1 SGHRS, CDR2 YFSETQ. This CDR3 region has 16 residues. The chain's CDR3 is CASSLDPAGQSEKLFF. CDR3 sequence (DNA): TGCGCCAGCAGCCTGGATCCGGCAGGGCAGTCTGAAAAACTGTTTTTT.

The table lists this clone with a count of one. This chain uses TRBV7-2 with TRBJ2-7, with 11 bases fitting TRBD2. Germline CDR1 is SGHTA and CDR2 is FQGNSA. The CDR3 has 17 amino acids. V was clipped by 1 base and J by 3 bases; unmatched bases: 8. Here the CDR3 reads CASSLVFSGGGFYEQYF. The CDR3 DNA follows: TGTGCCAGCAGCTTAGTTTTTAGCGGGGGGGGCTTCTACGAGCAGTACTTC.

The V gene is TRBV5-5, the J gene TRBJ2-7; D is uncertain. V lost 0 bases and J 2 bases, leaving 9 bases between the germline ends. Per the germline V gene, CDR1 is SGHKS and CDR2 is YYEKEE (reference sequence). The CDR3 loop spans 14 amino acids. The CDR3 region has the DNA TGTGCCAGCAGCTTGGCCATGGCTCCCTACGAGCAGTACTTC. This sequence encodes CASSLAMAPYEQYF.

The chain combines TRBV2 with TRBJ1-2; 9 nucleotides match TRBD1. V was clipped by 5 bases and J by 7 bases; unmatched bases: 14. The CDR3 is made up of 16 amino acids. Looked up from germline, CDR1 is SNHLY and CDR2 is FYNNEI. Here the CDR3 DNA reads TGTGCCAGCAGTTGGGGACAGGGAGGTGGATACGGTGGCTACACCTTC. It codes for CASSWGQGGGYGGYTF.

This clone was detected a few times. The genes are TRBV3-1 (or the pseudogene TRBV3-2) and TRBJ2-5; D not certain. Trimming stripped 4 bases from V and 4 bases from J, with 7 bases between. The CDR3 has 12 residues. CDR1 and CDR2 from the germline V gene are LGHDT and YNNKEL (reference sequence). CDR3 nucleotide sequence: TGTGCCAGCAGCCGAACAAGAGAGACCCAGTACTTC. Encoded protein: CASSRTRETQYF.

The rearrangement joins TRBV18 to TRBJ2-2, with D possibly TRBD2 on 7 matching bases. Trimming removed 3 bases from V and 0 bases from J, with 11 bases in between. This CDR3 spans 16 amino acids. Germline V gene data show CDR1 as KGHSH and CDR2 as LQKENI. The DNA for the CDR3 is TGTGCCAGCTCACCCCGGGGGGCGTCGAACACCGGGGAGCTGTTTTTT. It codes for CASSPRGASNTGELFF.

This clone has only a few counts. J is TRBJ2-7 and V is TRBV12-5; D is possibly TRBD1 (6 bases). There are 15 residues in the CDR3. Looked up from germline, CDR1 is LGHNT and CDR2 is FRNRAP. Trimming left V 0 bases short and J 4 bases short, with 13 bases between. CDR3 loop: CASGLVGTKTYEQYF. CDR3 nucleotide sequence: TGTGCTAGTGGTTTGGTCGGGACAAAAACGTACGAGCAGTACTTC.

V and J are TRBV3-1 (or the pseudogene TRBV3-2) and TRBJ2-6, with a tentative D call TRBD2 (5 bases). V gave up 5 bases and J gave up 3 bases, with 14 bases separating them. Per the germline V gene, CDR1 is LGHDT and CDR2 is YNNKEL (reference sequence). The CDR3 contains 16 residues. CDR3 sequence reads: CASSFSTRVGANVLTF. The CDR3 bases are TGTGCCAGCAGCTTTTCGACGCGGGTTGGGGCCAACGTCCTGACTTTC.

This clone has a handful of counts. This chain uses TRBV6-2 or TRBV6-3 with TRBJ2-1, with D possibly matching TRBD1 (6 bases). The CDR3 has 13 residues. V lost 4 bases to trimming and J lost 13 bases, with 17 bases between them. Germline V gives CDR1 MNHEY, CDR2 SVGEGT. The CDR3 sequence: CASSSNDRPDQFF. The CDR3 coding sequence is TGTGCCAGCAGTTCGAATGACAGGCCCGACCAGTTCTTC.

The chain carries TRBV6-5 and TRBJ2-2; a weak D match, TRBD2 (5 bases). The V end lost 7 bases, the J end lost 8 bases, and 17 bases lay between the germline ends. Germline V gene sequence: CDR1 MNHEY, CDR2 SVGAGI. CDR3 length: 14 amino acids. The CDR3 sequence is CASNVRQGSGELFF. CDR3 in DNA: TGTGCCAGCAACGTTAGGCAAGGGAGTGGGGAGCTGTTTTTT.